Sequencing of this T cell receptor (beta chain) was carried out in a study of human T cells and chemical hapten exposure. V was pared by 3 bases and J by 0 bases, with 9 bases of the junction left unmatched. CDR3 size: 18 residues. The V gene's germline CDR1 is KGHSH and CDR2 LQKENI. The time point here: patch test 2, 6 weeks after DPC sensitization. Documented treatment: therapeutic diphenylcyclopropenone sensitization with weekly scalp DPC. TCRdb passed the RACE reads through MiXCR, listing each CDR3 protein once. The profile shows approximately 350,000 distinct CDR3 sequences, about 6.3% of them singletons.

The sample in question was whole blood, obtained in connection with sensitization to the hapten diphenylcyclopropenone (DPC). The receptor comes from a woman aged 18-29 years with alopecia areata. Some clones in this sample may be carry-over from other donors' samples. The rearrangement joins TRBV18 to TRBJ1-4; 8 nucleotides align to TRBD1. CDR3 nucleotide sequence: TGTGCCAGCTCACCCCAGGGACAGGTGATCGCAACTAATGAAAAACTGTTTTTT. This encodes CASSPQGQVIATNEKLFF.